This TCR beta chain was obtained from a study of shared clonotypes between healthy human individuals. Notes on the study in general: Sharing of clonotypes among donors was expected to vary with sequencing depth.

Profiling relied on immunoSEQ multiplex PCR, and the TCRdb table lists in-frame clones only, not all of them. Here the sample spans approximately 2.5 million clones, roughly 92% being singletons. The donor population consisted of healthy HIV-negative adults with no recent acute infections or vaccinations. It was into CD45RA+ naive and CD45RA-negative memory subsets that the CD4+ cells were split. The germline CDR1 and CDR2 sequences are MDHEN and SYDVKM. J lost 4 bases, V lost 5 bases, and 5 bases had no gene match. The CDR3 covers 14 residues. With respect to this clone: The antigen is not known.

The sequencing input was naive CD4+ T cells sorted from blood. Noted subset: CD45RA+ positively selected. This chain connects TRBV28 to TRBJ1-3, with 7 nucleotides matching TRBD1. This receptor was obtained from a young man in good health. The CDR3 DNA reads as TGTGCCAGCAGTACCACGGGACAGGGAAACACCATATATTTT. Translated, it gives CASSTTGQGNTIYF. The whole variable domain, filled in from reference TRBV28 and TRBJ1-3, reads DVKVTQSSRYLVKRTGEKVFLECVQDMDHENMFWYRQDPGLGLRLIYFSYDVKMKEKGDIPEGYSVSREKKERFSLILESASTNQTSMYLCASSTTGQGNTIYFGEGSWLTVV.